Described below is a single T cell receptor beta chain sequence and its context. This specimen belongs to a study of cytotoxic CD8 clonotypes in ibrutinib-treated CLL. The CDR3 spans 16 residues. V was shortened by 5 bases and J by 1 base, with 14 bases between the two germline ends. Germline V lookup: CDR1 MDHEN, CDR2 SYDVKM. Target depth was 1 in 200,000 to 1 in 1 million T cells, about 10x per clonotype. Produced via immunoSEQ multiplex PCR; TCRdb's table is partial and in-frame only. The sample includes 35,000 to 55,000 clones, 69% of them seen just once. This chain connects TRBV28 to TRBJ2-2; perhaps TRBD1 as D (6 bases). This receptor was taken from a human donor with chronic lymphocytic leukemia. The sequencing used PBMCs, collected after 12 months of ibrutinib treatment. The CDR3 region has the DNA TGTGCCAGCAGTGCCCCTGCCAGGGGGAACACCGGGGAGCTGTTTTTT. It codes for CASSAPARGNTGELFF.